The sequence of this TCR beta chain was determined in a study of human T cells and chemical hapten exposure. Across the whole study: Patients additionally received therapeutic doses of diphenylcyclopropenone on the scalp once a week, and this continued throughout the approximately 26-week study. Patches that contained 0.01% DPC were applied to the upper back and read at 6 days.

About this clonotype: Its antigen is undetermined.

TCRdb used MiXCR to reprocess the RACE reads, holding one entry per CDR3 protein. Of about 180,000 distinct CDR3 sequences in the sample, 25% to 35% were seen once. The time point: pre-sensitization, week 0. Treatment noted: therapeutic diphenylcyclopropenone sensitization with weekly scalp DPC. The CDR3 spans 14 residues. Unmatched junction bases numbered 6, after V lost 4 bases and J lost 5 bases. Germline V gene data show CDR1 as SGHNT and CDR2 as YYREEE (reference sequence). General study findings and limits: No shift was seen in TCRs above 1 in 1000 frequency with DPC sensitization. PT1 expanded TCR numbers rose with patch test score.

The receptor was isolated from a woman in her 30s with alopecia areata. Some clones in this sample may be carry-over from other donors' samples. Sample: whole blood, taken in connection with sensitization to the hapten diphenylcyclopropenone (DPC). The gene calls are TRBV5-4 and TRBJ1-2, with 9 bases lining up with TRBD1. The DNA for the CDR3 is TGTGCCAGCAGCCCGCCGGGACAGGGATATGGCTACACCTTC. Residues: CASSPPGQGYGYTF.